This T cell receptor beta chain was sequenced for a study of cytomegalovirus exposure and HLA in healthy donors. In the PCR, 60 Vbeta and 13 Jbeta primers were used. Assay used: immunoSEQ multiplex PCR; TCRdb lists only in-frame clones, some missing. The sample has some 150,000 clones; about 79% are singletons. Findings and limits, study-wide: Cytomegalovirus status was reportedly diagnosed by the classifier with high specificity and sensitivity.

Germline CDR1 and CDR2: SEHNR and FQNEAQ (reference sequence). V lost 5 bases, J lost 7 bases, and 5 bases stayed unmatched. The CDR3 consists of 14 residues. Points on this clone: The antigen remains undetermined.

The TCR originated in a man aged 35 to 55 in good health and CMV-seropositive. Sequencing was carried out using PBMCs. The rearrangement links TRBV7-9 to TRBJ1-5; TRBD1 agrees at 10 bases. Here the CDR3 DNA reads TGTGCCAGCAGCCACGGGACAGGGGACCAGCCCCAGCATTTT. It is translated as CASSHGTGDQPQHF. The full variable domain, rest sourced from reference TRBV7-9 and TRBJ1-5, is DTGVSQNPRHKITKRGQNVTFRCDPISEHNRLYWYRQTLGQGPEFLTYFQNEAQLEKSRLLSDRFSAERPKGSFSTLEIQRTEQGDSAMYLCASSHGTGDQPQHFGDGTRLSIL.